This entry lists 6 T cell receptor beta chains sequenced from one sample in a study of T cell changes during pregnancy in multiple sclerosis. Some clones are missing from TCRdb's copy, which holds only in-frame ones; the method was immunoSEQ multiplex PCR. The sample shows 33,000 or so clones, 89% of them seen only once. The sample consisted of CD8+ T cells from peripheral blood mononuclear cells, taken in the second trimester of pregnancy. These receptors were taken from a female donor with multiple sclerosis, enrolled in a pregnancy study.

The V gene is TRBV21-1, the J gene TRBJ1-2; TRBD1, the table's D call, lacks a check against the DNA. TRBV21-1 is labeled a pseudogene. This CDR3 has 17 residues. The CDR3 nucleotides read TGTGCCAGCAGCATTTTGGAGGGGTGGAGGGGGCTCTCACACTACACCTTC. This gives the protein CASSILEGWRGLSHYTF.

J is TRBJ1-2 and V is TRBV4-1; no clear D. The ends were cut back, 0 bases at V and 2 bases at J, with 16 bases in the middle. CDR1 is MGHRA, CDR2 YSYEKL, per germline. This CDR3 contains 17 residues. The CDR3 coding sequence is TGCGCCAGCAGCCAAGATCGGGTCACCCGCCAAAACTATGGCTACACCTTC. Protein sequence: CASSQDRVTRQNYGYTF.

V gene TRBV29-1 combines with J gene TRBJ2-1; D is unclear. The CDR3 runs to 12 residues. Trimming pared 5 bases from V and 5 bases from J, leaving 10 bases between. Looked up from germline, CDR1 is SQVTM and CDR2 is ANQGSEA. The CDR3 DNA reads TGCAGCGTTTCCGGTTTGGACAATGAGCAGTTCTTC. Translation gives CSVSGLDNEQFF.

In the case of this clone: Compared with germline, one end of the junction differs, possibly owing to a read error. This chain uses TRBV7-7 with TRBJ2-1, with D tentatively TRBD1 (6 bases). The CDR3 is 18 amino acids. Germline assignment: CDR1 SSHAT and CDR2 FNYEAQ (reference sequence). The CDR3, as DNA: TGTGCTAGCAGCTTAGAGGCCGGTGGACAGTCCTTGGTAAATGAGCAGTTCTTC. Its protein product is CASSLEAGGQSLVNEQFF.

The V call is TRBV7-9, the J call TRBJ1-4, with a tentative D call TRBD1 (6 bases). The V end lost 5 bases, the J end lost 6 bases, and 10 bases lay between the germline ends. CDR3 length equals 13 residues. Germline V gene data show CDR1 as SEHNR and CDR2 as FQNEAQ (reference sequence). CDR3 protein: CASSPPGDEKLFF. The CDR3 nucleotides are TGTGCCAGCAGCCCCCCAGGGGATGAAAAACTGTTTTTT.

V and J are TRBV7-2 and TRBJ2-7; D is perhaps TRBD2 (9 bases). The CDR3 contains 15 residues. V was clipped by 5 bases and J by 4 bases, with 18 bases between them. Germline values: CDR1 SGHTA, CDR2 FQGNSA. The CDR3 protein is CASSDRGLAEYEQYF. In DNA, the CDR3 is TGTGCCAGCAGCGACAGGGGACTAGCCGAGTACGAGCAGTACTTC.